The present T cell receptor beta chain was sequenced within a study of cytomegalovirus exposure and HLA in healthy donors. With 60 Vbeta and 13 Jbeta primers, the PCR was carried out. TCRdb keeps only in-frame clones here, not all; method: immunoSEQ multiplex PCR. The sample lists under 250,000 clones; 65% to 85% were seen once. Germline V CDR1 and CDR2: SQVTM, ANQGSEA. The V gene end was trimmed by 6 bases and the J gene end by 3 bases; junction bases not matched to a gene: 7. This CDR3 comprises 15 residues. The sample was PBMCs. The genes are TRBV29-1 and TRBJ2-1; TRBD2 matches at 11 bases. This TCR was sampled from a young woman in good health and CMV-seronegative. This CDR3 reads CSVALAGGFYNEQFF. The DNA for the CDR3 is TGCAGCGTCGCCCTAGCGGGAGGCTTCTACAATGAGCAGTTCTTC.